Shown below are 16 T cell receptor beta chains from a single sample sequenced in a study of blood T cell repertoires in COVID-19. The method was immunoSEQ multiplex PCR; TCRdb's version includes in-frame clones alone and lacks a portion of them. The sample has 120,000 to 150,000 clones; about 80% are singletons. The sequenced sample consisted of peripheral blood. The receptors derive from a human donor in a cohort sampled during active COVID-19.

The chain joins TRBV6-5 to TRBJ2-1; TRBD1 aligns across 9 bases. CDR3 length: 15 residues. Germline assignment: CDR1 MNHEY and CDR2 SVGAGI. J gave up 6 bases and V 8 bases, and 11 bases lay outside the gene matches. CDR3 bases: TGTGCCAGCGGATTCCGGGACAGGGTGGCCAATGAGCAGTTCTTC. Amino acid sequence: CASGFRDRVANEQFF.

In this sample, this clone turned up a few times. J is TRBJ2-7 and V is TRBV19; 8 positions agree with TRBD1. V dropped 6 bases and J dropped 3; count of bases not matched to a gene: 7. The length of the CDR3 is 14 residues. CDR1 LNHDA and CDR2 SQIVND come from the germline V gene (reference sequence). CDR3 in amino acids: CASSMGQDVYEQYF. In nucleotides, the CDR3 is TGTGCCAGTAGCATGGGACAGGACGTCTACGAGCAGTACTTC.

This chain links TRBV30 with TRBJ2-2; D remains unclear. CDR3 length: 13 residues. Germline V lookup: CDR1 GTSNPN, CDR2 SVGIG (reference sequence). Trimming removed 5 bases at V and 7 bases at J, with 14 bases between. Here the CDR3 DNA reads TGTGCCTGGTCCCCCGTATCGGGCGGGGAGCTGTTTTTT. It yields the protein CAWSPVSGGELFF.

The chain recombines TRBV5-4 with TRBJ1-1; D is perhaps TRBD1 (5 bases). The germline gives CDR1 SGHNT, CDR2 YYREEE (reference sequence). The V end lost 4 bases, the J end lost 7 bases, and 11 bases lay between the germline ends. The CDR3 runs 12 residues. The CDR3 here is CASSPREGEAFF. CDR3 coding DNA: TGTGCCAGCAGCCCCAGGGAGGGTGAAGCTTTCTTT.

The rearrangement joins TRBV25-1 to TRBJ1-6, with 8 nucleotides matching TRBD1. Germline values: CDR1 MGHDK, CDR2 SYGVNS. The CDR3 covers 16 residues. J gave up 9 bases and V 3 bases, and 10 bases lay outside the gene matches. This chain's CDR3 is CASSDLNQGAGSPLHF. DNA of the CDR3: TGTGCCAGCAGTGATCTCAACCAGGGGGCCGGTTCACCCCTCCACTTT.

V and J are TRBV7-6 and TRBJ2-3; D possibly corresponds to TRBD2 (7 bases). Trimming left V 5 bases short and J 1 base short, with 13 bases between. Germline V gene sequence: CDR1 SGHVS, CDR2 FNYEAQ. CDR3 size: 15 residues. The CDR3 region is CASSPLGGRTDTQYF. CDR3 nucleotides: TGTGCCAGCAGCCCGTTGGGGGGGCGCACAGATACGCAGTATTTT.

This chain links TRBV7-2 with TRBJ1-5; 7 bases fit TRBD1. Germline assignment: CDR1 SGHTA and CDR2 FQGNSA. Trimming at V came to 2 bases and at J to 3 bases, leaving 7 bases not matched to a gene. CDR3 length: 16 residues. CDR3 sequence (DNA): TGTGCCAGCAGCTTACCGGGACAGAGAGACAATCAGCCCCAGCATTTT. It yields the protein CASSLPGQRDNQPQHF.

The V gene is TRBV19, the J gene TRBJ1-6; 9 bases fit TRBD1. This CDR3 is built from 16 residues. CDR1 is LNHDA, CDR2 SQIVND, per germline (reference sequence). V dropped 5 bases and J dropped 8; count of bases not matched to a gene: 10. Here the CDR3 reads CASSSSGQGTDSPLHF. The CDR3 nucleotides read TGTGCCAGTAGTTCTTCGGGACAGGGTACAGATTCACCCCTCCACTTT.

V is TRBV7-3 and J is TRBJ2-3; 14 positions match TRBD2. Germline-derived CDR1 and CDR2 are SGHTA and FQGTGA. V lost 4 bases and J lost 8; bases outside the gene matches: 11. The CDR3 extends over 17 amino acids. Here the CDR3 DNA reads TGTGCCAGCAGCTCCAGCGGGACTAGCGGGAGAAGAGGTACGCAGTATTTT. Protein: CASSSSGTSGRRGTQYF.

The chain is built from TRBV29-1 and TRBJ2-4; 7 bases are a match to TRBD1. V dropped 1 base and J dropped 4; count of bases not matched to a gene: 7. The CDR3 consists of 15 residues. The germline CDR1 and CDR2 sequences are SQVTM and ANQGSEA. Here the CDR3 reads CSVEVLGDRKNIQYF. Here the CDR3 DNA reads TGCAGCGTTGAAGTTCTAGGGGACAGAAAAAACATTCAGTACTTC. Using reference TRBV29-1 and TRBJ2-4 for the parts outside the CDR3, the full variable domain is SAVISQKPSRDICQRGTSLTIQCQVDSQVTMMFWYRQQPGQSLTLIATANQGSEATYESGFVIDKFPISRPNLTFSTLTVSNMSPEDSSIYLCSVEVLGDRKNIQYFGAGTRLSVL.

This clone has a single count. The V gene is TRBV5-1, the J gene TRBJ2-6; 10 nucleotides line up with TRBD1. J lost 3 bases, V lost 3 bases, and 6 bases had no gene match. The CDR3 has 17 residues. Germline V lookup: CDR1 SGHRS, CDR2 YFSETQ. DNA for the CDR3: TGCGCCAGCAGCTCCCCGGGACAGGGGTTTGGGGCCAACGTCCTGACTTTC. This codes for CASSSPGQGFGANVLTF. Full variable domain (remainder filled in from reference TRBV5-1 and TRBJ2-6): KAGVTQTPRYLIKTRGQQVTLSCSPISGHRSVSWYQQTPGQGLQFLFEYFSETQRNKGNFPGRFSGRQFSNSRSEMNVSTLELGDSALYLCASSSPGQGFGANVLTFGAGSRLTVL.

This clone has a single count. This chain links TRBV28 with TRBJ1-3; D not resolved. V gave up 8 bases and J gave up 4 bases, with 12 bases separating them. Looked up from germline, CDR1 is MDHEN and CDR2 is SYDVKM. CDR3 length: 13 amino acids. The CDR3 is CASSRVSGNTIYF. The CDR3 coding sequence is TGTGCCAGCTCCCGGGTATCCGGAAACACCATATATTTT.

The chain carries TRBV4-1 and TRBJ1-1, with 10 positions matching TRBD1. The V gene end was trimmed by 3 bases and the J gene end by 1 base; junction bases not matched to a gene: 8. This CDR3 region has 17 residues. Looked up from germline, CDR1 is MGHRA and CDR2 is YSYEKL. CDR3 DNA sequence: TGCGCCAGCAGCCACCGGGACAGGGGTGTTGGGAACACTGAAGCTTTCTTT. It is translated as CASSHRDRGVGNTEAFF.

V gene TRBV7-3 combines with J gene TRBJ2-1; 15 nucleotides align to TRBD2. This CDR3 is 16 amino acids long. Germline-derived CDR1 and CDR2 are SGHTA and FQGTGA. V trimming: 4 bases; J trimming: 7 bases; junction bases outside the gene matches: 5. The chain's CDR3 is CASSSTGTSGRNEQFF. CDR3 coding DNA: TGTGCCAGCAGCTCGACCGGGACTAGCGGGAGGAATGAGCAGTTCTTC.

The chain employs TRBV6-5 and TRBJ1-2, with 9 bases identical to TRBD1. This CDR3 is built from 14 residues. The germline V gene has CDR1 MNHEY and CDR2 SVGAGI. V shed 6 bases and J 4 bases; nucleotides not matched to a gene: 6. The CDR3 nucleotides read TGTGCCAGCAGCTCCAGGGACAGGGTCTATGGCTACACCTTC. The encoded protein is CASSSRDRVYGYTF.

This chain joins TRBV9 and TRBJ2-1, with 9 bases matching TRBD2. This CDR3 comprises 19 residues. Trimming took 4 bases from V and 0 from J; bases not matched to a gene: 14. Germline loops: CDR1 SGDLS, CDR2 YYNGEE. CDR3 nucleotides: TGTGCCAGCAGCCCGACGCTAGCGGGGATAACGAGCTCCTACAATGAGCAGTTCTTC. Protein product: CASSPTLAGITSSYNEQFF.